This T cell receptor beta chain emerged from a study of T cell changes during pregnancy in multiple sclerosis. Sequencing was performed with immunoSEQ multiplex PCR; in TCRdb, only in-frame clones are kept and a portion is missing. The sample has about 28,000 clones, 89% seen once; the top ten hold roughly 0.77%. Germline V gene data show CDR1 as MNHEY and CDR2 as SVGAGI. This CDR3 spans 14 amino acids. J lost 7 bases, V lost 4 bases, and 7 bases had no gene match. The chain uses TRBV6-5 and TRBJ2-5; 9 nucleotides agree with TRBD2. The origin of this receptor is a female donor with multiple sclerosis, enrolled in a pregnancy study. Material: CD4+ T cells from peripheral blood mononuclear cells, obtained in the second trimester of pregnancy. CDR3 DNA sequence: TGTGCCAGCAGTTCCGGACTAGCGTACGGGACCCAGTACTTC. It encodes CASSSGLAYGTQYF.